One TCR beta chain is described in this entry. The sample originates from a study of blood T cells in healthy people across ages. Germline V gene lookup returns CDR1 DFQATT and CDR2 SNEGSKA (reference sequence). CDR3 length: 14 amino acids. V was clipped by 7 bases and J by 1 base, with 16 bases between them. The authors drew around 9.3 milliliters of peripheral blood from each donor. The use of a sample-barcoded 5' primer and a J-beta primer mix characterized a second PCR of roughly 6 to 11 cycles. TCRdb re-analysed the 5' RACE reads in MiXCR, keeping a single row per CDR3 protein. The sample records over 950,000 distinct CDR3 sequences, roughly two fifths being singletons.

The sample was blood. The clonotype comes from a man in his late teens or twenties in good health. This sequence joins TRBV20-1 and TRBJ2-5, with D perhaps matching TRBD2 (5 bases). CDR3: CSVYDGLAQETQYF. The CDR3 bases are TGCAGTGTTTATGATGGGCTAGCCCAAGAGACCCAGTACTTC.